Presented here are 13 T cell receptor beta chains from one specimen sequenced in a study of T cell changes during pregnancy in multiple sclerosis. TCRdb's table, derived via immunoSEQ multiplex PCR, lists solely in-frame clones and lacks some. The sample holds some 48,000 clones, about nine tenths seen once. The sample was CD4+ T cells from peripheral blood mononuclear cells, taken after pregnancy. All receptors come from a female donor in good health, enrolled as a control in a pregnancy study.

The CDR3 sequence: CASSSPGQVDNNEQFF. CDR3 coding DNA: TGTGCCAGCAGCTCGCCGGGACAGGTAGATAACAATGAGCAGTTCTTC. The V call is TRBV7-2, the J call TRBJ2-1, with TRBD1 matching 8 bases. The trim removed 4 bases at V and 5 bases at J, leaving 10 bases unmatched. CDR1 is SGHTA and CDR2 is FQGNSA in the germline V gene. CDR3 length: 16 residues.

CDR3: CASSDPGQGATGELFF. CDR3 bases: TGTGCCAGCAGCGACCCGGGACAGGGGGCTACCGGGGAGCTGTTTTTT. The chain couples TRBV7-9 to TRBJ2-2, with TRBD1 identical over 12 bases. V was clipped by 5 bases and J by 5 bases; unmatched bases: 6. Per the germline V gene, CDR1 is SEHNR and CDR2 is FQNEAQ (reference sequence). The CDR3 has 16 amino acids.

The chain employs TRBV5-1 and TRBJ2-7; D may be TRBD1 (6 bases). Germline V gene sequence: CDR1 SGHRS, CDR2 YFSETQ. This CDR3 is 13 amino acids long. V gave up 4 bases and J gave up 0 bases, with 8 bases separating them. CDR3 region: CASSGGSSYEQYF. DNA of the CDR3: TGCGCCAGCAGCGGGGGCAGCTCCTACGAGCAGTACTTC.

This chain links TRBV29-1 with TRBJ1-1; D is ambiguous. Germline assignment: CDR1 SQVTM and CDR2 ANQGSEA. The V gene lost 7 bases and the J gene lost 1 base, with 7 bases spanning the gap. The CDR3 contains 11 residues. CDR3: CSGGENTEAFF. Written as DNA, the CDR3 is TGCAGCGGCGGAGAGAACACTGAAGCTTTCTTT. Combining the CDR3 with reference TRBV29-1 and TRBJ1-1 gives the whole variable domain SAVISQKPSRDICQRGTSLTIQCQVDSQVTMMFWYRQQPGQSLTLIATANQGSEATYESGFVIDKFPISRPNLTFSTLTVSNMSPEDSSIYLCSGGENTEAFFGQGTRLTVV.

This chain joins TRBV10-3 and TRBJ1-2, with 9 bases that match TRBD1. V dropped 5 bases and J dropped 4; count of bases not matched to a gene: 8. Germline assignment: CDR1 ENHRY and CDR2 SYGVKD. The CDR3 is made up of 15 amino acids. The CDR3 DNA follows: TGTGCCATCAGTAGTCCGGGGACAGGGAGCTATGGCTACACCTTC. This encodes CAISSPGTGSYGYTF.

V usage is TRBV6-5 and J usage is TRBJ1-3, with 8 positions matching TRBD1. This CDR3 is 15 amino acids long. V lost 5 bases to trimming and J lost 0 bases; unmatched junction nucleotides: 3. The V gene's germline CDR1 is MNHEY and CDR2 SVGAGI. The CDR3 bases are TGTGCCAGCAGTCAGACAGGGGTCTCTGGAAACACCATATATTTT. This gives the protein CASSQTGVSGNTIYF.

V usage is TRBV27 and J usage is TRBJ2-5, with D hard to call. The DNA matches TRBJ2-7 better at its end, which makes the J call doubtful. CDR1 MNHEY and CDR2 SMNVEV come from the germline V gene (reference sequence). CDR3 size: 11 residues. The CDR3 protein is CASSSLYEQYF. In nucleotides, the CDR3 is TGTGCCAGCAGTTCACTCTACGAGCAGTACTTC.

The CDR3 spells CASSSFPYEQYF. CDR3 nucleotide sequence: TGTGCCAGCAGTTCCTTTCCCTACGAGCAGTACTTC. This chain links TRBV28 with TRBJ2-7; D is uncertain. The CDR3 is 12 amino acids. Germline V gene lookup returns CDR1 MDHEN and CDR2 SYDVKM. V was shortened by 4 bases and J by 2 bases, with 6 bases between the two germline ends.

The J gene is TRBJ2-7, the V gene TRBV2, with D possibly TRBD1 on 6 matching bases. CDR1 and CDR2 from the germline V gene are SNHLY and FYNNEI. The CDR3 has 14 amino acids. V was shortened by 6 bases and J by 0 bases, with 12 bases between the two germline ends. This chain's CDR3 is CASSFRGHSYEQYF. The CDR3 nucleotides are TGTGCCAGCAGCTTTCGGGGACACTCCTACGAGCAGTACTTC.

J is TRBJ2-7 and V is TRBV7-8, with D possibly being TRBD2 (5 bases). This CDR3 has 14 amino acids. Between the trimmed V and J ends, which lost 3 bases and 12 bases, there was a span of 21 bases. Looked up from germline, CDR1 is SGHVS and CDR2 is FQNEAQ. The CDR3 here is CASSFSPDYLSMYF. In DNA, the CDR3 is TGTGCCAGCAGCTTTTCCCCAGACTACCTAAGTATGTACTTC.

The chain couples TRBV7-9 to TRBJ2-3; D is possibly TRBD2 (6 bases). V lost 1 base to trimming and J lost 2 bases, with 10 bases between them. CDR3 size: 15 residues. The germline CDR1 and CDR2 sequences are SEHNR and FQNEAQ (reference sequence). CDR3 coding DNA: TGTGCCAGCAGCTTAGACGGCGGGAACACAGATACGCAGTATTTT. This translates into CASSLDGGNTDTQYF.

This chain connects TRBV6-5 to TRBJ2-3; 9 bases map to TRBD2. The ends lost 2 bases at V and 1 base at J; junction bases unmatched: 4. The CDR3 runs to 16 residues. In germline, CDR1 is MNHEY, CDR2 SVGAGI. The CDR3, as DNA: TGTGCCAGCAGTTACCCGCTAGCGGGACGCACAGATACGCAGTATTTT. As protein: CASSYPLAGRTDTQYF.

This chain uses TRBV7-9 with TRBJ1-1, with a tentative D call TRBD1 (5 bases). The ends were cut back, 3 bases at V and 3 bases at J, with 23 bases in the middle. CDR3 length: 18 amino acids. Germline assignment: CDR1 SEHNR and CDR2 FQNEAQ (reference sequence). The DNA for the CDR3 is TGTGCCAGCAGCTTTTTCTCATTAAGTGACGGAGGGGACACTGAAGCTTTCTTT. This encodes CASSFFSLSDGGDTEAFF.